The 7 T cell receptor beta chains given below trace back to one sample, sequenced in a study of blood T cell repertoires in COVID-19. The protocol was immunoSEQ multiplex PCR, while the TCRdb copy is restricted to in-frame clones and leaves out a portion. The sample includes over 200,000 clones, more than 70% of them seen just once. Sequencing was performed on peripheral blood. The source is a woman in her forties or fifties with acute or convalescent COVID-19.

This chain joins TRBV19 and TRBJ1-2; 10 bases fit TRBD1. With 6 bases clipped from V and 2 bases from J, the junction kept 3 bases outside the gene matches. This CDR3 is 14 amino acids long. Germline V CDR1 and CDR2: LNHDA, SQIVND (reference sequence). This chain's CDR3 is CASRGTGENYGYTF. CDR3 DNA sequence: TGTGCCAGTAGAGGGACAGGGGAGAACTATGGCTACACCTTC.

This chain uses TRBV28 with TRBJ1-1; 7 nucleotides align to TRBD1. V was pared by 10 bases and J by 1 base, with 12 bases of the junction left unmatched. Germline assignment: CDR1 MDHEN and CDR2 SYDVKM. This CDR3 spans 15 amino acids. The CDR3 loop reads CATWLSGTANTEAFF. CDR3 in DNA: TGTGCCACCTGGTTATCGGGGACAGCGAACACTGAAGCTTTCTTT.

The rearrangement joins TRBV9 to TRBJ2-7; 7 positions match TRBD2. Germline CDR1 is SGDLS and CDR2 is YYNGEE. The CDR3 has 15 residues. The J segment lost 3 bases and the V segment lost 0 bases, leaving 6 bases of the junction unmatched. This chain's CDR3 is CASSVAVSGLYEQYF. CDR3 bases: TGTGCCAGCAGCGTAGCTGTTAGCGGGCTCTACGAGCAGTACTTC.

The chain recombines TRBV4-2 with TRBJ2-7; no clear D. The V end was cut by 4 bases, the J end by 0 bases, with 10 bases between. The CDR3 has 14 residues. Germline V gene sequence: CDR1 LGHNA, CDR2 YNFKEQ. CDR3 sequence (DNA): TGTGCCAGCAGCCCCAGCGAGAGCTCCTACGAGCAGTACTTC. It codes for CASSPSESSYEQYF.

As for this clone: A junction end diverges from the germline sequence, so it may reflect a read error. The J gene is TRBJ1-1, the V gene TRBV18, with TRBD1 as a possible D gene (5 bases). Germline CDR1 is KGHSH and CDR2 is LQKENI. This CDR3 contains 14 residues. CDR3 bases: TGTACCAGCTCACGGGACTCCTCCAGCTCTGAAGCTTTCTTT. Amino acid sequence: CTSSRDSSSSEAFF.

V and J are TRBV30 and TRBJ1-1; 7 bases are shared with TRBD1. This CDR3 is built from 13 residues. CDR1 is GTSNPN, CDR2 SVGIG, per germline (reference sequence). Trimming took 4 bases from V and 5 from J; bases not matched to a gene: 7. The CDR3 reads CAWMNRGATEAFF. The DNA of the CDR3 is TGTGCCTGGATGAACAGGGGTGCGACTGAAGCTTTCTTT.

DNA for the CDR3: TGCAGTGCTAGTACTGGGGCTGGGACCCAGTACTTC. Its protein is CSASTGAGTQYF. The rearrangement uses TRBV20-1 and TRBJ2-5; weak D call: TRBD1 (5 bases). This CDR3 has 12 amino acids. CDR1 is DFQATT, CDR2 SNEGSKA, per germline (reference sequence). V was cut by 3 bases and J by 7 bases, with 12 bases left in between.